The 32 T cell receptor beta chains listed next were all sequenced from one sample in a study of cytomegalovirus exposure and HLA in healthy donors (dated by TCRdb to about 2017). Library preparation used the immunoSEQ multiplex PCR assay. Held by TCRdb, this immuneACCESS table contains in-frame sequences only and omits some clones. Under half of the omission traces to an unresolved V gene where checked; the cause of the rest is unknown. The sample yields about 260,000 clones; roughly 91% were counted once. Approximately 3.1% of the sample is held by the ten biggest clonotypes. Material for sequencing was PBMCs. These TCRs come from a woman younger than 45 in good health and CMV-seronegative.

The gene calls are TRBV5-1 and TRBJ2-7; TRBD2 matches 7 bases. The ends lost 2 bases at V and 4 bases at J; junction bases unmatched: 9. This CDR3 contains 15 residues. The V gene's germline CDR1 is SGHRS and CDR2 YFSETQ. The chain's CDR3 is CASSFGRTRTYEQYF. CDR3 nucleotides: TGCGCCAGCAGCTTCGGTAGGACTAGAACTTACGAGCAGTACTTC.

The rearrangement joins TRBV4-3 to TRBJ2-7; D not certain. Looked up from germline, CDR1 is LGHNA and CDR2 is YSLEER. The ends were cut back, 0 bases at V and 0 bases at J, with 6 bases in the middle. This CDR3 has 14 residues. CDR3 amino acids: CASSQDVPSYEQYF. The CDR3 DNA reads TGCGCCAGCAGCCAAGATGTACCCTCCTACGAGCAGTACTTC.

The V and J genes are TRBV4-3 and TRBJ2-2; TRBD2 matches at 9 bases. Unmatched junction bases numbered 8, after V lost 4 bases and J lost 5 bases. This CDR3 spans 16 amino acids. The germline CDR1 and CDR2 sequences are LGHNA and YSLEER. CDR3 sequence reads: CASSLIGTSPTGELFF. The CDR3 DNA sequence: TGCGCCAGCAGCCTCATCGGGACTAGCCCTACCGGGGAGCTGTTTTTT.

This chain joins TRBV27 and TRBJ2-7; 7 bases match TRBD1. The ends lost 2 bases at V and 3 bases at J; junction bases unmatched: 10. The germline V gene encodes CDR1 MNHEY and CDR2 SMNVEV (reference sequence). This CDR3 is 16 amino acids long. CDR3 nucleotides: TGTGCCAGCAGTTTACTTCTAGGGGGCCCCCTCTACGAGCAGTACTTC. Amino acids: CASSLLLGGPLYEQYF.

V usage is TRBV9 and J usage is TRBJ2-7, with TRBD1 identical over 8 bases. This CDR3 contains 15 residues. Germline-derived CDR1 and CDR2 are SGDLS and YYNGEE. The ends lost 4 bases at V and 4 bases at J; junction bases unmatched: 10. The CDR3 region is CASSLGQGGLYEQYF. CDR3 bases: TGTGCCAGCAGCCTCGGACAGGGAGGTTTGTACGAGCAGTACTTC.

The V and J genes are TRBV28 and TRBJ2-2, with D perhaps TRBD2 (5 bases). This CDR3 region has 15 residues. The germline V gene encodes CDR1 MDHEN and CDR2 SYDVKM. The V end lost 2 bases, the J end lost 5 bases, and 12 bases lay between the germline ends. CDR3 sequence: CASSLDLGITGELFF. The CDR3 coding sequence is TGTGCCAGCAGTTTAGATCTCGGGATAACCGGGGAGCTGTTTTTT.

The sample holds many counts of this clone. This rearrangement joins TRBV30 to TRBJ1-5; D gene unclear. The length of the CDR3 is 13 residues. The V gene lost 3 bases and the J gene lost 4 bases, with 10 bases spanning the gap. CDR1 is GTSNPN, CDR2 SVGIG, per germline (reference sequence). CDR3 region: CAWSLTPNQPQHF. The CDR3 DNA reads TGTGCCTGGAGCCTGACACCGAATCAGCCCCAGCATTTT. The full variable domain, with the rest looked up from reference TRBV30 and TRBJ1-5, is SQTIHQWPATLVQPVGSPLSLECTVEGTSNPNLYWYRQAAGRGLQLLFYSVGIGQISSEVPQNLSASRPQDRQFILSSKKLLLSDSGFYLCAWSLTPNQPQHFGDGTRLSIL.

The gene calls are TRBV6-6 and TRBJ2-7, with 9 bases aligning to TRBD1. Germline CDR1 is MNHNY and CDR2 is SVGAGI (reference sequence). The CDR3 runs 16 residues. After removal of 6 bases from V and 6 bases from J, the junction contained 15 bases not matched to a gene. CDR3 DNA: TGTGCCAGCAGCCCAAGATTCGGGACAGGGATGTGCGAGCAGTACTTC. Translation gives CASSPRFGTGMCEQYF.

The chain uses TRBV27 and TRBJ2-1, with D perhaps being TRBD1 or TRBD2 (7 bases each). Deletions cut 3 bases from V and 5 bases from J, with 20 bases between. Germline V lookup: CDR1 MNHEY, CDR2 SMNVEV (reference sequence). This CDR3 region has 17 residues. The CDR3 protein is CASSFQAGGARHNEQFF. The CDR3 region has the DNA TGTGCCAGCAGTTTCCAAGCAGGGGGGGCCCGTCACAATGAGCAGTTCTTC.

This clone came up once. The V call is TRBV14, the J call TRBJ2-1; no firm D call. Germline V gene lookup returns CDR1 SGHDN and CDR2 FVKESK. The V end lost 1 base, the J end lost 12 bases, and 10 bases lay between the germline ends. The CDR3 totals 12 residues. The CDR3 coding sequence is TGTGCCAGCAGCCAAGTGTGGTGGGCGCAGTTCTTC. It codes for CASSQVWWAQFF. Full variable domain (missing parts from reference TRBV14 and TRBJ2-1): EAGVTQFPSHSVIEKGQTVTLRCDPISGHDNLYWYRRVMGKEIKFLLHFVKESKQDESGMPNNRFLAERTGGTYSTLKVQPAELEDSGVYFCASSQVWWAQFFGPGTRLTVL.

For the CDR3, the DNA is TGCGCCAGCAGCCAAATACTAGCGGTTAGCACAGATACGCAGTATTTT. It encodes CASSQILAVSTDTQYF. The chain employs TRBV4-1 and TRBJ2-3; 8 bases fit TRBD2. CDR1 and CDR2 (germline): MGHRA, YSYEKL. Germline trimming cut 2 bases from V and 0 bases from J; bases unmatched to any gene: 4. This CDR3 region has 16 residues.

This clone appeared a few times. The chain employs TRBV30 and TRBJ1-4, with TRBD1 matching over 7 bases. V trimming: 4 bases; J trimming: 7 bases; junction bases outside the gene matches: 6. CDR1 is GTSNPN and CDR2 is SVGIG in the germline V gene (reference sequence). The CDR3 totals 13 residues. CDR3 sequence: CAWIRAGGEKLFF. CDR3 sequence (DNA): TGTGCCTGGATAAGGGCAGGGGGTGAAAAACTGTTTTTT.

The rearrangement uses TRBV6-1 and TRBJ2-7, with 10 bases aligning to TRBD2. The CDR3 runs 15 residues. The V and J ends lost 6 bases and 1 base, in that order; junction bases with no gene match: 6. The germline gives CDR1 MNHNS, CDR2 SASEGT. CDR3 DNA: TGTGCCAGCAGGCCCCTAGCGGGAGCGTCCTACGAGCAGTACTTC. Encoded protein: CASRPLAGASYEQYF.

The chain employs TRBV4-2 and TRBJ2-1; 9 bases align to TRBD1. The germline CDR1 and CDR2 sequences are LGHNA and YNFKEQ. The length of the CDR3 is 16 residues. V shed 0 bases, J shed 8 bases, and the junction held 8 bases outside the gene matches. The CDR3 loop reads CASSQEGTGLSHEQFF. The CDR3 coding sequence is TGTGCCAGCAGCCAAGAGGGGACAGGGCTTTCACATGAGCAGTTCTTC.

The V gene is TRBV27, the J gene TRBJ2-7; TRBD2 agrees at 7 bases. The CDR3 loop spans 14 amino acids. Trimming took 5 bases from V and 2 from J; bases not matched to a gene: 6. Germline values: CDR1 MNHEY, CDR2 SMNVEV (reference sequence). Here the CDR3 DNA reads TGTGCCAGCAGTCCTAGCGGTGTTGCCTACGAGCAGTACTTC. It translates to CASSPSGVAYEQYF.

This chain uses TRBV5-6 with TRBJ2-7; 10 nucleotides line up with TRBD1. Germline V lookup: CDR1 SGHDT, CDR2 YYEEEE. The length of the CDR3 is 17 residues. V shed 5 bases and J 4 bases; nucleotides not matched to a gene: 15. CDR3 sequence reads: CASRRGPIGQGEYEQYF. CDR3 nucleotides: TGTGCCAGCAGGAGGGGGCCAATAGGACAGGGGGAGTACGAGCAGTACTTC.

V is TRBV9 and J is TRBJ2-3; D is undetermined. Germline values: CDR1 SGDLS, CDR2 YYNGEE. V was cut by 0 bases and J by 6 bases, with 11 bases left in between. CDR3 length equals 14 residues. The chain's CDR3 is CASSVDLASDTQYF. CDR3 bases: TGTGCCAGCAGCGTAGATCTCGCCTCGGATACGCAGTATTTT.

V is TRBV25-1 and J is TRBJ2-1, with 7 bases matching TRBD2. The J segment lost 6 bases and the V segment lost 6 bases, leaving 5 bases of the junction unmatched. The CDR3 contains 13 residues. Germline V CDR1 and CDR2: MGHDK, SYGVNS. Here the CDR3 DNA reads TGTGCCAGCAGCCGACTAGCCTTCAATGAGCAGTTCTTC. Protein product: CASSRLAFNEQFF.

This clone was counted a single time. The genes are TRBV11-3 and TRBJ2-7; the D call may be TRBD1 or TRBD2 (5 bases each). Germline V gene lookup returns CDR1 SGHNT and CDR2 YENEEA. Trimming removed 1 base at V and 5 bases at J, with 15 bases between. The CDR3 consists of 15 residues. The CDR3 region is CASSLVLGVTHEQYF. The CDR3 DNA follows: TGTGCCAGCAGCTTAGTATTGGGGGTCACCCACGAGCAGTACTTC. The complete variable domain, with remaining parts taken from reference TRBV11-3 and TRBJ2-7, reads EAGVVQSPRYKIIEKKQPVAFWCNPISGHNTLYWYLQNLGQGPELLIRYENEEAVDDSQLPKDRFSAERLKGVDSTLKIQPAELGDSAVYLCASSLVLGVTHEQYFGPGTRLTVT.

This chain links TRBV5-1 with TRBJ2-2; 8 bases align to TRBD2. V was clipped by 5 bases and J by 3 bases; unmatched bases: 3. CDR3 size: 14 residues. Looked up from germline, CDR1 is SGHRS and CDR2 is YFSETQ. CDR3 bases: TGCGCCAGCAGAGGACTAGCAGACACCGGGGAGCTGTTTTTT. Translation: CASRGLADTGELFF.

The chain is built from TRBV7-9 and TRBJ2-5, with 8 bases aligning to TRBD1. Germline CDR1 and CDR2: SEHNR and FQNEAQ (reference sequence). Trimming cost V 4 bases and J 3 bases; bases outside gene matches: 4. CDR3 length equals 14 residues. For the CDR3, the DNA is TGTGCCAGCAGCTCCCAGACAGGGGAAGAGACCCAGTACTTC. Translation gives CASSSQTGEETQYF.

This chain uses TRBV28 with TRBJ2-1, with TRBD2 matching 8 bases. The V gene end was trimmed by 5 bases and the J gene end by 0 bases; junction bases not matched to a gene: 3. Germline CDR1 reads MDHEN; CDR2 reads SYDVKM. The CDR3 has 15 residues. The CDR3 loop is CASSLLADSYNEQFF. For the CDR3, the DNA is TGTGCCAGCAGTCTACTAGCGGACTCCTACAATGAGCAGTTCTTC.

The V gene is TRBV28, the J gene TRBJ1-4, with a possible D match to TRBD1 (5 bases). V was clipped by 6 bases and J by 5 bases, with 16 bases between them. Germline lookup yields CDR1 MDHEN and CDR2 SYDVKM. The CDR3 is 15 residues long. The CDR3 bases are TGTGCCAGCAGCGGGGGGGGGACGAAGAATGAAAAACTGTTTTTT. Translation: CASSGGGTKNEKLFF.

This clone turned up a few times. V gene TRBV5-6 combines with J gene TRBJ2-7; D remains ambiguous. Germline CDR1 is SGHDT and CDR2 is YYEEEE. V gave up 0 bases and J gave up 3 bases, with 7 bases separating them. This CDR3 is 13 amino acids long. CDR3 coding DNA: TGTGCCAGCAGCTTGGGTAGGATCTACGAGCAGTACTTC. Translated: CASSLGRIYEQYF.

CDR3 sequence reads: CASHATGQLYQETQYF. The CDR3 nucleotides are TGCGCCAGCCACGCCACGGGACAGCTCTACCAAGAGACCCAGTACTTC. This chain joins TRBV5-1 and TRBJ2-5; 7 positions match TRBD1. Germline CDR1 SGHRS, CDR2 YFSETQ. V dropped 7 bases and J dropped 0; count of bases not matched to a gene: 12. There are 16 residues in the CDR3.

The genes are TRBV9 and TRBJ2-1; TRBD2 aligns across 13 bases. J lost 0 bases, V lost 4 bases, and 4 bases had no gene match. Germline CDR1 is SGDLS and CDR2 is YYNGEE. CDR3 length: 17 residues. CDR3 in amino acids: CASSHRTSGSSYNEQFF. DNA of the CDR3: TGTGCCAGCAGCCACCGGACTAGCGGGAGCTCCTACAATGAGCAGTTCTTC.

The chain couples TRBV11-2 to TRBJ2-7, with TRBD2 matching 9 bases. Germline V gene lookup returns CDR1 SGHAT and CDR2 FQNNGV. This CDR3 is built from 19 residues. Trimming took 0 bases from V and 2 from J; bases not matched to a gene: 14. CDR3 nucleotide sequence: TGTGCCAGCAGCTTAGATCTAGCGGGACACGGCACGCTCACCTACGAGCAGTACTTC. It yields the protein CASSLDLAGHGTLTYEQYF.

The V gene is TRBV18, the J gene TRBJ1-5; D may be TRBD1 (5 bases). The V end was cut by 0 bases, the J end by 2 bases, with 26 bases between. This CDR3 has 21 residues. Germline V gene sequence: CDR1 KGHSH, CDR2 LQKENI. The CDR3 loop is CASSPPSLGLTARVGNQPQHF. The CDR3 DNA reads TGTGCCAGCTCACCACCGAGTTTGGGTTTGACAGCTCGGGTCGGCAATCAGCCCCAGCATTTT.

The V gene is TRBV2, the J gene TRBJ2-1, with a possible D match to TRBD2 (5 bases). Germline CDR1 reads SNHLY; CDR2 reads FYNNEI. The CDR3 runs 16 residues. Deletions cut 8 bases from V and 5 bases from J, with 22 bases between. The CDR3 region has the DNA TGTGCCAGCTCTTCCCTCGGGGTAGTGGTCGACAATGAGCAGTTCTTC. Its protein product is CASSSLGVVVDNEQFF.

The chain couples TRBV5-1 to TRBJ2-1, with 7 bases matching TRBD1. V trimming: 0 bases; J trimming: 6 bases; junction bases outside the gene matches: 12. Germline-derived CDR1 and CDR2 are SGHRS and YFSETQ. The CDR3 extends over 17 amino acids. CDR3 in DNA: TGCGCCAGCAGCTTGGGGTTAAGACAGGGTCGGGCCAATGAGCAGTTCTTC. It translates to CASSLGLRQGRANEQFF.

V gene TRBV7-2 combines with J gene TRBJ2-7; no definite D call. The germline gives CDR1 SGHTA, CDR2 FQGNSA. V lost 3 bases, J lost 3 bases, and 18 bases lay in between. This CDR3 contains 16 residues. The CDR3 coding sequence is TGTGCCAGCAGCTTGGAAAACAGACGGCACGGCTACGAGCAGTACTTC. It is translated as CASSLENRRHGYEQYF.

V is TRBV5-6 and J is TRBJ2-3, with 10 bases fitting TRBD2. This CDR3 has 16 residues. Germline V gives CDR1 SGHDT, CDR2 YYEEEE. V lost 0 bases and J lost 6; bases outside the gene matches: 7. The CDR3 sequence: CASSLESSGRRDTQYF. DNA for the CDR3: TGTGCCAGCAGCTTGGAATCTAGCGGGAGAAGGGATACGCAGTATTTT. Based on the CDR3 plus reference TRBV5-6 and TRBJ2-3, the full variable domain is DAGVTQSPTHLIKTRGQQVTLRCSPKSGHDTVSWYQQALGQGPQFIFQYYEEEERQRGNFPDRFSGHQFPNYSSELNVNALLLGDSALYLCASSLESSGRRDTQYFGPGTRLTVL.